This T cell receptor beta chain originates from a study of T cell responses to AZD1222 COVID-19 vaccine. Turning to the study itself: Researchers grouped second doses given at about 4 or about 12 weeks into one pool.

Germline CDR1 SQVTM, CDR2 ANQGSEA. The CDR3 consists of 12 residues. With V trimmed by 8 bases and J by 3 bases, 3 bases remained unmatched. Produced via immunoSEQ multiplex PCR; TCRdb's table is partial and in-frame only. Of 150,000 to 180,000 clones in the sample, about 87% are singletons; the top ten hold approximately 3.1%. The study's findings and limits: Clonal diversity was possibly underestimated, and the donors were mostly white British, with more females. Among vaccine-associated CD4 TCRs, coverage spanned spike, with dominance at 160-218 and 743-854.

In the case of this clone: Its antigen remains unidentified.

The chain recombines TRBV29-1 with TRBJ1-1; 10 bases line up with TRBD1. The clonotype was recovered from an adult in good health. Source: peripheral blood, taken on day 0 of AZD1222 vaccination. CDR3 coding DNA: TGCAGCTCAGGACAGGGGGACACTGAAGCTTTCTTT. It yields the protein CSSGQGDTEAFF.